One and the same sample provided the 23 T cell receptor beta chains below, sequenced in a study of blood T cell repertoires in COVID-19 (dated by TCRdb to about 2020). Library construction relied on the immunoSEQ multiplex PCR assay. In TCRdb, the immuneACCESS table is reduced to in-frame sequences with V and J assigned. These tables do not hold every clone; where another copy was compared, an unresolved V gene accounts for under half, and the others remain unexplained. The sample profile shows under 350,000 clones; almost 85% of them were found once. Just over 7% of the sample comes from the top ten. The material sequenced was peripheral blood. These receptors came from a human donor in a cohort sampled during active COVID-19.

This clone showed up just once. The CDR3, as DNA: TGTGCCAGCAGCCATTCCCTAGCGGGGGCGAACACCGGGGAGCTGTTTTTT. Its translation: CASSHSLAGANTGELFF. V usage is TRBV3-1 (or the pseudogene TRBV3-2) and J usage is TRBJ2-2; TRBD2 agrees at 10 bases. Per germline, CDR1 LGHDT and CDR2 YNNKEL (reference sequence). After removal of 3 bases from V and 0 bases from J, the junction contained 4 bases not matched to a gene. The CDR3 length is 17 residues.

CDR3 sequence: CASSITGFGEAFF. The DNA of the CDR3 is TGTGCCAGCAGTATAACAGGGTTCGGTGAAGCTTTCTTT. This chain connects TRBV12-3 or TRBV12-4 to TRBJ1-1; D may be TRBD1 (6 bases). V was clipped by 5 bases and J by 7 bases, with 14 bases between them. This CDR3 contains 13 residues.

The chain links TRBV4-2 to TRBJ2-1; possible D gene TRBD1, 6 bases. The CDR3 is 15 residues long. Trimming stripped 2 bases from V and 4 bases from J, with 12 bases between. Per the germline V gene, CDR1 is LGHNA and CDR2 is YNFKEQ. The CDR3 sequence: CASSQITGIYNEQFF. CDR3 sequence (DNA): TGTGCCAGCAGCCAAATCACAGGGATTTACAATGAGCAGTTCTTC.

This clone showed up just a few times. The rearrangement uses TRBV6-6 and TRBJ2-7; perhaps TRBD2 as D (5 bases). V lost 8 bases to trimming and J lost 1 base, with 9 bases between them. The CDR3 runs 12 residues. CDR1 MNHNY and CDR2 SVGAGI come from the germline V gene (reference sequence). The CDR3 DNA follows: TGTGCCAGCGCCCGGGATTCCTACGAGCAGTACTTC. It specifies CASARDSYEQYF.

The CDR3 protein is CASSLEPNTEAFF. The CDR3 DNA reads as TGTGCCAGCAGCTTAGAGCCCAACACTGAAGCTTTCTTT. J is TRBJ1-1 and V is TRBV7-2; D remains ambiguous. This CDR3 region has 13 residues. Trimming removed 1 base at V and 2 bases at J, with 5 bases between. CDR1 is SGHTA and CDR2 is FQGNSA in the germline V gene.

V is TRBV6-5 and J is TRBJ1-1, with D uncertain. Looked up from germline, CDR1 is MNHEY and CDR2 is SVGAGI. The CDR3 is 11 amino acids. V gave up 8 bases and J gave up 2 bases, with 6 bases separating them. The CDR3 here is CASLKNTEAFF. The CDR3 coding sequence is TGTGCCAGCCTAAAAAACACTGAAGCTTTCTTT.

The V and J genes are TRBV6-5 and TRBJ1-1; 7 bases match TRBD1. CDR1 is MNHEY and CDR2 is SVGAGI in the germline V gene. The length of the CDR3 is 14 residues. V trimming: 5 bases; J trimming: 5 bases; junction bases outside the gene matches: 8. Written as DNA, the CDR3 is TGTGCCAGCAGTCAGACAGGGTTTTCTACTGAAGCTTTCTTT. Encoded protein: CASSQTGFSTEAFF.

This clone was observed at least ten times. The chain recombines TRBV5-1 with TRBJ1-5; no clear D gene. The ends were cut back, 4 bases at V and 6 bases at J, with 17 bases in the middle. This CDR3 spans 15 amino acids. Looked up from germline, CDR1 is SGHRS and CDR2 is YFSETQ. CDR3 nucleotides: TGCGCCAGCAGCCCGGAGGGCGGGGAAAGTCAGCCCCAGCATTTT. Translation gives CASSPEGGESQPQHF.

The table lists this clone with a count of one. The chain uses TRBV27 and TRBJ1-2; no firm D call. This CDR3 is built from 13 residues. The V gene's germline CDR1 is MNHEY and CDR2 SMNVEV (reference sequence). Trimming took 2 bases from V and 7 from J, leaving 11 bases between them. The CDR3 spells CASSLLSSGGYTF. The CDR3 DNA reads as TGTGCCAGCAGTTTACTCTCATCGGGTGGCTACACCTTC.

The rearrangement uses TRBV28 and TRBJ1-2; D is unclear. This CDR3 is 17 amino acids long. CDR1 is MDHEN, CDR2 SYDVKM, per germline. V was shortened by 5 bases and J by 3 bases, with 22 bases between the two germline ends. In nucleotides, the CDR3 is TGTGCCAGCAGTCCCGCCCCCCCTTTAGCTCTCTACTATGGCTACACCTTC. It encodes CASSPAPPLALYYGYTF.

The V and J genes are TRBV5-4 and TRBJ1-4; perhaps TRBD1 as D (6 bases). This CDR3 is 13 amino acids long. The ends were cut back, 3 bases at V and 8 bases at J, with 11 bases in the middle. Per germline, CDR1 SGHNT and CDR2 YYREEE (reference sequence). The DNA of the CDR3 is TGTGCCAGCAGCTCTGGGGGCCGCGAAAAACTGTTTTTT. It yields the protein CASSSGGREKLFF. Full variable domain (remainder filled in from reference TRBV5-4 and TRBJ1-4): ETGVTQSPTHLIKTRGQQVTLRCSSQSGHNTVSWYQQALGQGPQFIFQYYREEENGRGNFPPRFSGLQFPNYSSELNVNALELDDSALYLCASSSGGREKLFFGSGTQLSVL.

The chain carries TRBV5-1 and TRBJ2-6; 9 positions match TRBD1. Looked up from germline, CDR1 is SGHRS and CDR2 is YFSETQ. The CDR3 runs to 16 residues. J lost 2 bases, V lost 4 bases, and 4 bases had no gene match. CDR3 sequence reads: CASSRDRVAGANVLTF. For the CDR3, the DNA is TGCGCCAGCAGCAGGGACAGGGTAGCTGGGGCCAACGTCCTGACTTTC.

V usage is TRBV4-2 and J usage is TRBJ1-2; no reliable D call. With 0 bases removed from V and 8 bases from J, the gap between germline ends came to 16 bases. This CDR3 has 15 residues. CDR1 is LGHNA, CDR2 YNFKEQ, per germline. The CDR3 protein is CASSQDFSGILGYTF. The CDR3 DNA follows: TGTGCCAGCAGCCAAGATTTCTCCGGGATCTTAGGCTACACCTTC.

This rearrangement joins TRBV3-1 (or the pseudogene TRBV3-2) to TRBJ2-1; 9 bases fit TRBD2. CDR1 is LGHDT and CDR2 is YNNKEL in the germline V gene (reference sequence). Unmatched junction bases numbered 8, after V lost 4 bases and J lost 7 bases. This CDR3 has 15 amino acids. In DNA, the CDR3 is TGTGCCAGCAGCCCAAGGGGCGGGGGGGCGAATGAGCAGTTCTTC. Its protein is CASSPRGGGANEQFF.

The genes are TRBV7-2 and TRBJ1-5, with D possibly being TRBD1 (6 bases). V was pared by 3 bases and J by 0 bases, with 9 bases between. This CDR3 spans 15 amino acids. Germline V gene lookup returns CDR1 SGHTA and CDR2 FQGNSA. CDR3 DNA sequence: TGTGCCAGCAGCTTTCAGGGGAATAGCAATCAGCCCCAGCATTTT. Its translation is CASSFQGNSNQPQHF.

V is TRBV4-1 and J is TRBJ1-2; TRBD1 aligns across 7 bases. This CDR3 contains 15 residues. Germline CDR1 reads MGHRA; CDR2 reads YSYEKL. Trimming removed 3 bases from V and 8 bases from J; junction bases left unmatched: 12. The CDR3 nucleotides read TGCGCCAGCAGCCAGTCGAAGGGGGCTAGGGGGGGCTACACCTTC. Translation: CASSQSKGARGGYTF.

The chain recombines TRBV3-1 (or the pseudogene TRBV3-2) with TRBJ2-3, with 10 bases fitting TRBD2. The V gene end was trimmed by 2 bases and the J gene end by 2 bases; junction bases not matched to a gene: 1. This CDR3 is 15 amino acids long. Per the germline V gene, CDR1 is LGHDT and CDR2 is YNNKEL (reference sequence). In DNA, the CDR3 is TGTGCCAGCAGCCAACTAGCGGGGGTCACAGATACGCAGTATTTT. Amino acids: CASSQLAGVTDTQYF.

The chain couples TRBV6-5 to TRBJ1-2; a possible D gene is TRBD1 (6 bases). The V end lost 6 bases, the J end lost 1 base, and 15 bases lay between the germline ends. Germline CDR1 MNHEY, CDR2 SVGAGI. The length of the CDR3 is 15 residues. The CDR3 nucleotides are TGTGCCAGCAGACCACAACAGGGATTTAACTATGGCTACACCTTC. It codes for CASRPQQGFNYGYTF.

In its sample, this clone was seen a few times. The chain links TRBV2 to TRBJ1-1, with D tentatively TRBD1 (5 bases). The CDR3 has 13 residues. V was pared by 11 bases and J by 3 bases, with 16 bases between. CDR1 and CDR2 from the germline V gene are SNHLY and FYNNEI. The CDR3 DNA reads TGTGCCCAAAAGGCGGGGGTTTACACTGAAGCTTTCTTT. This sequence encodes CAQKAGVYTEAFF.

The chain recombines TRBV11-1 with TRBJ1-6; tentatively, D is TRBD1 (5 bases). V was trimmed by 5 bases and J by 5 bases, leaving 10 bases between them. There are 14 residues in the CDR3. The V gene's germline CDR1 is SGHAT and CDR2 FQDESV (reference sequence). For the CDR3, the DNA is TGTGCCAGCAGCAGACAGATAAATAATTCACCCCTCCACTTT. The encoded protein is CASSRQINNSPLHF. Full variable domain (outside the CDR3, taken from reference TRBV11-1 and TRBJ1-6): EAEVAQSPRYKITEKSQAVAFWCDPISGHATLYWYRQILGQGPELLVQFQDESVVDDSQLPKDRFSAERLKGVDSTLKIQPAELGDSAMYLCASSRQINNSPLHFGNGTRLTVT.

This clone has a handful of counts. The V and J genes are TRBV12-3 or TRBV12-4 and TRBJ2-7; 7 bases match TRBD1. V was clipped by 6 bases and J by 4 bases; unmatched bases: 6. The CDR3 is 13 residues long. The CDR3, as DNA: TGTGCCAGCAGAGAACGGGGACAGTACGAGCAGTACTTC. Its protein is CASRERGQYEQYF.

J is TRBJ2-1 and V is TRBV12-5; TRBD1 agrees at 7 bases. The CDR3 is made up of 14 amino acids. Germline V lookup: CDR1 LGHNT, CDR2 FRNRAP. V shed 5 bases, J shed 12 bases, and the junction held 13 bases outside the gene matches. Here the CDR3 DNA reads TGTGCTAGTGGTCCGGGACAGAGGGGATATGGGCAGTTCTTC. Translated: CASGPGQRGYGQFF.

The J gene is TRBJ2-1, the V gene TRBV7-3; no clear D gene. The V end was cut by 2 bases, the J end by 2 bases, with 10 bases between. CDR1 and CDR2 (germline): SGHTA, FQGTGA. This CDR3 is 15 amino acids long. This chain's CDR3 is CASSLAADPYNEQFF. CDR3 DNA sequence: TGTGCCAGCAGCTTAGCGGCGGATCCCTACAATGAGCAGTTCTTC.